In this sample, the clone carrying this TCR beta chain turned up many times. This sample is part of a study of molecular identifiers for immune sequencing clone quantification. After removal of 1 base from V and 5 bases from J, the junction contained 8 bases not matched to a gene. Germline V gene sequence: CDR1 LGHNA, CDR2 YSLEER. CDR3 length equals 17 residues. In TCRdb, the PCR reads were re-called with MiXCR into one record per CDR3 protein. The sample yields 62,000 or so distinct CDR3 sequences, around 18% seen once. Naive CD8 T cell sorting was performed on the CD8+CD4-CCR7+CD45RA+ phenotype. V usage is TRBV4-3 and J usage is TRBJ2-3; TRBD2 matches at 11 bases. The receptor was isolated from a human donor in good health. Some libraries in this study had Jurkat cell RNA spiked in. The sample taken for sequencing was naive CD8+ T cells from blood, with Jurkat cell RNA spiked in. As to subset: FACS-sorted CD8+CD4-CCR7+CD45RA+ naive T cells. CDR3 DNA: TGCGCCAGCAGCCAAGTAACTAGCGGGAGCCCTGGAGATACGCAGTATTTT. Translation: CASSQVTSGSPGDTQYF.